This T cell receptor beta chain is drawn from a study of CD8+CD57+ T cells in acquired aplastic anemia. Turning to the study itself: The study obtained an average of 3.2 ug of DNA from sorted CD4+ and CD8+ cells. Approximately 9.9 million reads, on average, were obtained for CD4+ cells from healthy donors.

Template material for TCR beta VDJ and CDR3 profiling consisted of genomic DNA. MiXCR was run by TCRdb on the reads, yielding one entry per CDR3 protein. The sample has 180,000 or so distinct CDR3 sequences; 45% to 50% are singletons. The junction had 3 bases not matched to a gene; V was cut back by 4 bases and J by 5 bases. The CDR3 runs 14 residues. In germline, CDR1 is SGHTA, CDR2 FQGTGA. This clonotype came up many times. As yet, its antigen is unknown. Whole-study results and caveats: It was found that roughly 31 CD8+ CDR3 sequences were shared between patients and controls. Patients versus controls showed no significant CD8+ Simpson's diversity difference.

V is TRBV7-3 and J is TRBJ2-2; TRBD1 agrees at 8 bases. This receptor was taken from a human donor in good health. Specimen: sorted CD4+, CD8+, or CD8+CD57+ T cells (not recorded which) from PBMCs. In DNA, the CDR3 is TGTGCCAGCAGCTCACGACAGGGGACCGGGGAGCTGTTTTTT. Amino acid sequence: CASSSRQGTGELFF.